Listed here are 21 T cell receptor beta chains from one sample, sequenced in a study of cytomegalovirus exposure and HLA in healthy donors. PCR involved 60 Vbeta and 13 Jbeta primers. Libraries were prepared by immunoSEQ multiplex PCR; TCRdb keeps only in-frame clonotypes and omits some of them. The sample shows 120,000 or so clones, 81% of them seen only once. The sequenced sample was PBMCs. The receptors were gathered from a man younger than 30 in good health and CMV-seropositive.

The chain uses TRBV27 and TRBJ2-1, with 8 bases fitting TRBD2. This CDR3 contains 15 residues. In germline, CDR1 is MNHEY, CDR2 SMNVEV (reference sequence). With 3 bases clipped from V and 9 bases from J, the junction kept 10 bases outside the gene matches. The CDR3 protein is CASSFLAGRPAEQFF. CDR3 sequence (DNA): TGTGCCAGCAGTTTTTTAGCGGGAAGACCAGCTGAGCAGTTCTTC.

The chain is built from TRBV11-2 and TRBJ2-7, with D unclear. CDR3 length: 17 residues. Germline assignment: CDR1 SGHAT and CDR2 FQNNGV. The V end was cut by 5 bases, the J end by 0 bases, with 20 bases between. CDR3 amino acids: CASSTRIVPRASYEQYF. CDR3 in DNA: TGTGCCAGCAGCACCCGAATAGTGCCCCGAGCCTCCTACGAGCAGTACTTC.

The V and J genes are TRBV7-9 and TRBJ1-1; D perhaps matches TRBD1 (5 bases). The CDR3 is 12 amino acids. Germline V gene data show CDR1 as SEHNR and CDR2 as FQNEAQ (reference sequence). Trimming took off 5 bases at V and 7 bases at J, with 11 bases between the two ends. The CDR3 DNA is TGTGCCAGCAGCGGGGCCAATTTTGAAGCTTTCTTT. It encodes CASSGANFEAFF.

To note about this clone: The identical CDR3 is also encoded by other nucleotide sequences in the sample. The CDR3 sequence: CASSIVSEQGPYEQYF. The DNA for the CDR3 is TGTGCCAGTAGTATAGTAAGCGAACAGGGACCATACGAGCAGTACTTC. The chain is built from TRBV19 and TRBJ2-7; D is perhaps TRBD1 (6 bases). Looked up from germline, CDR1 is LNHDA and CDR2 is SQIVND (reference sequence). There are 16 residues in the CDR3. V was clipped by 1 base and J by 4 bases, with 17 bases between them.

The chain couples TRBV4-3 to TRBJ2-3, with 8 bases fitting TRBD2. The length of the CDR3 is 17 residues. V lost 0 bases and J lost 2; bases outside the gene matches: 7. CDR1 is LGHNA and CDR2 is YSLEER in the germline V gene. CDR3 protein: CASSQDGSGENTDTQYF. CDR3 DNA sequence: TGCGCCAGCAGCCAAGACGGTAGCGGGGAAAACACAGATACGCAGTATTTT.

J is TRBJ2-2 and V is TRBV9; 8 nucleotides match TRBD1. In germline, CDR1 is SGDLS, CDR2 YYNGEE. The J segment lost 6 bases and the V segment lost 0 bases, leaving 1 base of the junction unmatched. CDR3 length: 14 residues. The CDR3 nucleotides read TGTGCCAGCAGCGTAGTACAGGGGGCCGGGGAGCTGTTTTTT. This sequence encodes CASSVVQGAGELFF. Full variable domain (outside the CDR3, taken from reference TRBV9 and TRBJ2-2): DSGVTQTPKHLITATGQRVTLRCSPRSGDLSVYWYQQSLDQGLQFLIQYYNGEERAKGNILERFSAQQFPDLHSELNLSSLELGDSALYFCASSVVQGAGELFFGEGSRLTVL.

The chain employs TRBV5-1 and TRBJ2-1; 11 positions agree with TRBD2. With 2 bases clipped from V and 6 bases from J, the junction kept 4 bases outside the gene matches. The CDR3 contains 15 residues. CDR1 is SGHRS, CDR2 YFSETQ, per germline. The CDR3 loop reads CASSLTSGSTNEQFF. Written as DNA, the CDR3 is TGCGCCAGCAGCTTAACTAGCGGGAGCACCAATGAGCAGTTCTTC.

The genes are TRBV25-1 and TRBJ1-2, with no clear D. Germline V gene data show CDR1 as MGHDK and CDR2 as SYGVNS. Deletions cut 5 bases from V and 2 bases from J, with 12 bases between. The CDR3 is made up of 14 amino acids. CDR3 DNA: TGTGCCAGCAGTCAAGGACTGGGAAACTATGGCTACACCTTC. It is translated as CASSQGLGNYGYTF.

This clone has just a few counts. The chain employs TRBV5-1 and TRBJ2-7, with D uncertain. The germline V and J ends were trimmed by 0 bases and 0 bases, with 13 bases remaining between them. This CDR3 is 16 amino acids long. CDR1 and CDR2 from the germline V gene are SGHRS and YFSETQ. CDR3 protein: CASSLALSTHSYEQYF. In DNA, the CDR3 is TGCGCCAGCAGCTTGGCCCTATCCACCCACTCCTACGAGCAGTACTTC.

Notes on this clone: A read error may produce the germline difference seen at one junction end. V gene TRBV7-9 combines with J gene TRBJ2-7; perhaps TRBD1 as D (5 bases). CDR1 is SEHNR, CDR2 FQNEAQ, per germline (reference sequence). This CDR3 is 16 amino acids long. This CDR3 reads CSSSLANTGSYYEQYF. The DNA of the CDR3 is TGTTCCAGCAGCTTAGCAAACACAGGTTCGTACTACGAGCAGTACTTC.

This chain uses TRBV14 with TRBJ1-3, with no clear D. V shed 4 bases and J shed 1 base, with 5 bases lying between them. The CDR3 contains 13 residues. Germline loops: CDR1 SGHDN, CDR2 FVKESK. CDR3 sequence reads: CASSLQSGNTIYF. Here the CDR3 DNA reads TGTGCCAGCAGCCTCCAATCTGGAAACACCATATATTTT.

This chain links TRBV29-1 with TRBJ1-5, with a possible D match to TRBD1 (5 bases). The germline CDR1 and CDR2 sequences are SQVTM and ANQGSEA. The CDR3 contains 13 residues. V lost 4 bases and J lost 5, with 12 bases in between. CDR3 protein: CSVAGERDQPQHF. The CDR3 coding sequence is TGCAGCGTTGCGGGGGAAAGGGATCAGCCCCAGCATTTT.

This chain links TRBV11-3 with TRBJ2-1, with 7 nucleotides matching TRBD1. The CDR3 runs to 15 residues. Germline trimming cut 0 bases from V and 6 bases from J; bases unmatched to any gene: 5. CDR1 and CDR2 from the germline V gene are SGHNT and YENEEA. The CDR3 protein is CASSLDRGYGNEQFF. The CDR3 nucleotides read TGTGCCAGCAGCTTAGACAGGGGGTATGGCAATGAGCAGTTCTTC.

CDR3 DNA: TGTGCCAGTAGTATGTTCGGGAATGAAAAACTGTTTTTT. This translates into CASSMFGNEKLFF. J is TRBJ1-4 and V is TRBV19, with no clear D. Per germline, CDR1 LNHDA and CDR2 SQIVND (reference sequence). V lost 3 bases to trimming and J lost 5 bases, with 7 bases between them. The CDR3 covers 13 residues.

V usage is TRBV27 and J usage is TRBJ2-4; possibly TRBD2 for D (5 bases). The V end lost 6 bases, the J end lost 3 bases, and 18 bases lay between the germline ends. Germline V gene sequence: CDR1 MNHEY, CDR2 SMNVEV (reference sequence). This CDR3 contains 16 residues. DNA for the CDR3: TGTGCCAGCAGGGGATCTCGGGATTGGGTCAAAAACATTCAGTACTTC. It yields the protein CASRGSRDWVKNIQYF.

The chain employs TRBV5-1 and TRBJ2-3; D is ambiguous. This CDR3 spans 13 amino acids. Trimming cost V 0 bases and J 3 bases, with 5 bases left between them. The germline V gene encodes CDR1 SGHRS and CDR2 YFSETQ. CDR3 amino acids: CASSLETTDTQYF. The DNA for the CDR3 is TGCGCCAGCAGCTTGGAAACAACAGATACGCAGTATTTT.

This sequence joins TRBV7-6 and TRBJ2-7; 8 nucleotides align to TRBD1. The germline V gene has CDR1 SGHVS and CDR2 FNYEAQ. After removal of 5 bases from V and 3 bases from J, the junction contained 6 bases not matched to a gene. This CDR3 has 14 residues. The chain's CDR3 is CASSARQGNYEQYF. The CDR3, as DNA: TGTGCCAGCAGCGCAAGACAGGGGAACTACGAGCAGTACTTC.

This chain connects TRBV19 to TRBJ1-2; 8 bases agree with TRBD1. The CDR3 is 14 residues long. Germline-derived CDR1 and CDR2 are LNHDA and SQIVND (reference sequence). The V gene end was trimmed by 7 bases and the J gene end by 5 bases; junction bases not matched to a gene: 9. The CDR3 here is CASKRGQDGYGYTF. DNA for the CDR3: TGTGCCAGTAAACGGGGACAGGATGGTTATGGCTACACCTTC.

This clone was picked up a small number of times. The junction shows a germline mismatch at one end, possibly a read error. The chain joins TRBV7-2 to TRBJ1-2; a weak D match, TRBD1 (5 bases). The germline gives CDR1 SGHTA, CDR2 FQGNSA. The CDR3 loop spans 14 amino acids. In DNA, the CDR3 is TGTGCCAGCAATCCGGCGGAGTCCGGGACTTATCATTTCTTC. Translating gives CASNPAESGTYHFF.

This chain joins TRBV10-3 and TRBJ1-2; 7 bases match TRBD1. CDR3 length equals 13 residues. J was trimmed by 4 bases and V by 7 bases; bases with no gene match: 6. CDR1 is ENHRY, CDR2 SYGVKD, per germline. The CDR3 protein is CAINQDRIYGYTF. The DNA of the CDR3 is TGTGCCATCAATCAGGACAGGATCTATGGCTACACCTTC.

V usage is TRBV7-2 and J usage is TRBJ2-5, with D perhaps matching TRBD1 (6 bases). The CDR3 contains 14 residues. The V gene lost 1 base and the J gene lost 1 base, with 7 bases spanning the gap. Germline V gives CDR1 SGHTA, CDR2 FQGNSA. This chain's CDR3 is CASSLGTAQETQYF. The CDR3 region has the DNA TGTGCCAGCAGCTTAGGGACAGCCCAAGAGACCCAGTACTTC. The whole variable domain, remainder taken from reference TRBV7-2 and TRBJ2-5, is GAGVSQSPSNKVTEKGKDVELRCDPISGHTALYWYRQSLGQGLEFLIYFQGNSAPDKSGLPSDRFSAERTGGSVSTLTIQRTQQEDSAVYLCASSLGTAQETQYFGPGTRLLVL.